Listed below are T cell receptor beta chains from one sample, sequenced in a study of beta chain features in type 1 diabetes. Sequencing was performed with immunoSEQ multiplex PCR; in TCRdb, only in-frame clones are kept and a portion is missing. Of hundreds of thousands of clones in the sample, about 63% are singletons; the top ten hold 0.053%. The sample consisted of naive CD4+ T cells from blood. These receptor sequences come from a man aged 25-40 years in good health. The CDR3 runs from the conserved cysteine through the conserved F or W. Each record gives: D gene, J gene, V gene, CDR3 protein, CDR3 DNA. D genes are given only for firm matches.

NA | TRBJ2-7 | TRBV5-1 | CASSYGGIDEQYF | TGCGCCAGCAGCTACGGGGGTATAGACGAGCAGTACTTC
NA | TRBJ2-7 | TRBV14 | CASSQGWEQYF | TGTGCCAGCAGCCAAGGTTGGGAGCAGTACTTC
TRBD1 | TRBJ2-3 | TRBV7-2 | CASSLTGADTQYF | TGTGCCAGCAGCCTTACAGGGGCAGATACGCAGTATTTT
NA | TRBJ2-1 | TRBV30 | CACTAGHEQFF | TGTGCCTGCACGGCGGGGCATGAGCAGTTCTTC
NA | TRBJ2-5 | TRBV30 | CAWSQGRPEETQYF | TGTGCCTGGAGCCAGGGACGGCCAGAAGAGACCCAGTACTTC
TRBD2 | TRBJ2-3 | TRBV5-1 | CASSSGLAGDTQYF | TGCGCCAGCAGCTCCGGACTAGCGGGGGATACGCAGTATTTT
TRBD1 | TRBJ1-6 | TRBV30 | CAWRQGNSPLHF | TGTGCCTGGAGACAGGGGAATTCACCCCTCCACTTT
NA | TRBJ1-1 | TRBV7-2 | CASSSGHSMNTEAFF | TGTGCCAGCAGCTCAGGACACTCAATGAACACTGAAGCTTTCTTT
NA | TRBJ2-6 | TRBV6-5 | CASSYSGSGANVLTF | TGTGCCAGCAGTTACTCAGGCTCTGGGGCCAACGTCCTGACTTTC
NA | TRBJ1-6 | TRBV7-2 | CASSLRVVNSPLHF | TGTGCCAGCAGCCTCAGGGTCGTTAATTCACCCCTCCACTTT
NA | TRBJ2-2 | TRBV4-3 | CASSRGGAGDTGELFF | TGCGCCAGCAGCCGCGGGGGCGCAGGAGACACCGGGGAGCTGTTTTTT
TRBD1 | TRBJ2-1 | TRBV25-1 | CASRAGFKGAYNEQFF | TGTGCCAGCAGAGCCGGCTTCAAGGGGGCTTACAATGAGCAGTTCTTC